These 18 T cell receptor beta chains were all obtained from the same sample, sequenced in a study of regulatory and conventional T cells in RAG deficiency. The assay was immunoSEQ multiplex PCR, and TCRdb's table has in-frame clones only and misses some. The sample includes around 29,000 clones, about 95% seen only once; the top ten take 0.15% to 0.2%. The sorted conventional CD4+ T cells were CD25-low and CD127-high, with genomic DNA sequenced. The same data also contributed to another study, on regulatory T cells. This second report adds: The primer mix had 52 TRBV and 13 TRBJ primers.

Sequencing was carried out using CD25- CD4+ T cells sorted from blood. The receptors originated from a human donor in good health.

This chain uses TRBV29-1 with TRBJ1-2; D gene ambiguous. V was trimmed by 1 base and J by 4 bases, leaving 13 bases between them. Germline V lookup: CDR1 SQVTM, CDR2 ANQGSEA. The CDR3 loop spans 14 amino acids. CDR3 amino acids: CSVEVGVVGYGYTF. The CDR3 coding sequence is TGCAGCGTTGAAGTCGGGGTAGTGGGCTATGGCTACACCTTC. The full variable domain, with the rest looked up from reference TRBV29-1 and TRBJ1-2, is SAVISQKPSRDICQRGTSLTIQCQVDSQVTMMFWYRQQPGQSLTLIATANQGSEATYESGFVIDKFPISRPNLTFSTLTVSNMSPEDSSIYLCSVEVGVVGYGYTFGSGTRLTVV.

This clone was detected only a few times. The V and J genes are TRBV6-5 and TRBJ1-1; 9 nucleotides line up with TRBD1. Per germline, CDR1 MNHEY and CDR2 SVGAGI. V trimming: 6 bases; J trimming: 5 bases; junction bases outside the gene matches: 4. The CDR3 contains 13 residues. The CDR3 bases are TGTGCCAGCAGCCGACAGGGGGGGACTGAAGCTTTCTTT. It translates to CASSRQGGTEAFF.

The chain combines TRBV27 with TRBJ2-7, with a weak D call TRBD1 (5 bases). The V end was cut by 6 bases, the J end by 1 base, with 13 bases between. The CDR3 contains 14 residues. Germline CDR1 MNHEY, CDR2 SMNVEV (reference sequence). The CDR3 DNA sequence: TGTGCCAGCAGGGACAATAAGGGGTCCTACGAGCAGTACTTC. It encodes CASRDNKGSYEQYF.

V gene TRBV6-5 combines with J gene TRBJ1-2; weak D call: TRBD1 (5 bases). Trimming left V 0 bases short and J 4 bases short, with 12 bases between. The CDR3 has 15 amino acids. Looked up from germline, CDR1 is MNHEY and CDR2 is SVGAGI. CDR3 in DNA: TGTGCCAGCAGTTACTCTGCAGGGAGGGGCTATGGCTACACCTTC. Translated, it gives CASSYSAGRGYGYTF.

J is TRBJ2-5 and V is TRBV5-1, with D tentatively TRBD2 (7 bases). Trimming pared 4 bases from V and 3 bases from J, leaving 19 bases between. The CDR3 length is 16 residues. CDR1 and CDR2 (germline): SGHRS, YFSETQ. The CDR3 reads CASSPVVRGGEETQYF. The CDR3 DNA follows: TGCGCCAGCAGCCCCGTTGTGAGGGGGGGGGAAGAGACCCAGTACTTC.

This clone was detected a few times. In DNA, the CDR3 is TGTGCCAGTGTCCCCTCCAGGGTTGTCACTGAAGCTTTCTTT. Translation gives CASVPSRVVTEAFF. The rearrangement links TRBV19 to TRBJ1-1; TRBD1 might be the D (5 bases). CDR1 LNHDA and CDR2 SQIVND come from the germline V gene (reference sequence). The CDR3 is 14 residues long. Trimming left V 8 bases short and J 4 bases short, with 17 bases between.

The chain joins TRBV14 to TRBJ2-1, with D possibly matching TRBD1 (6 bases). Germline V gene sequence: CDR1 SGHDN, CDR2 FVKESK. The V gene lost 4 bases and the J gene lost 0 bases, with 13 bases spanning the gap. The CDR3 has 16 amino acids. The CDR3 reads CASSRDRISSYNEQFF. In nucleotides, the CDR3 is TGTGCCAGCAGCCGTGACAGGATCAGCTCCTACAATGAGCAGTTCTTC.

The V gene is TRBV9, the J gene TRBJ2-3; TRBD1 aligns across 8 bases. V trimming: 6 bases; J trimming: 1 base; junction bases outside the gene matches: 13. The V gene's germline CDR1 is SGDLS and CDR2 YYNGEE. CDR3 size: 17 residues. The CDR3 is CASNGPSPGQGTDTQYF. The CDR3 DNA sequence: TGTGCCAGCAACGGTCCTTCTCCGGGACAGGGCACAGATACGCAGTATTTT.

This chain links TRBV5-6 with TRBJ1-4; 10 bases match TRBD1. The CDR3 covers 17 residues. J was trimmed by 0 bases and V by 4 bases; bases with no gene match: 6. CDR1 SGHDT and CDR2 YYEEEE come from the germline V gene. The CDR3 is CASSLGTGEATNEKLFF. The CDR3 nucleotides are TGTGCCAGCAGCCTGGGGACAGGGGAGGCAACTAATGAAAAACTGTTTTTT.

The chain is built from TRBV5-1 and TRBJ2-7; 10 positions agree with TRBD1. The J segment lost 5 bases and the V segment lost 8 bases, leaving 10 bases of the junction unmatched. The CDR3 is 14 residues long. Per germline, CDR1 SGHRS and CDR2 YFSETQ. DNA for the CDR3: TGCGCCAGTTATCCACCGGGACAGGGGCACGAGCAGTACTTC. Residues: CASYPPGQGHEQYF.

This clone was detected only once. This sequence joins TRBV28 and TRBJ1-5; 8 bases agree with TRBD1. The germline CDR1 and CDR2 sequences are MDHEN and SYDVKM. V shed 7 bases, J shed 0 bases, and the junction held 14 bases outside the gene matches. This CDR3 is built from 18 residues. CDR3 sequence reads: CASTSTGATFDSNQPQHF. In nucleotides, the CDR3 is TGTGCCAGCACTTCGACAGGGGCCACCTTTGATAGCAATCAGCCCCAGCATTTT.

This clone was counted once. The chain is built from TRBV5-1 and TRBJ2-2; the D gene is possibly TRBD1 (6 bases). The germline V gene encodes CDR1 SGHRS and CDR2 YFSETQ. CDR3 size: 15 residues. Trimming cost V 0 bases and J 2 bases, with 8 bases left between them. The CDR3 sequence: CASSLGQVNTGELFF. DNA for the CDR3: TGCGCCAGCAGCTTGGGACAGGTCAACACCGGGGAGCTGTTTTTT.

The CDR3 loop reads CASSSAQGAVVSGELFF. For the CDR3, the DNA is TGCGCCAGCAGCTCAGCTCAGGGGGCTGTAGTCTCCGGGGAGCTGTTTTTT. The chain joins TRBV5-1 to TRBJ2-2, with 8 bases lining up with TRBD1. CDR1 is SGHRS, CDR2 YFSETQ, per germline. This CDR3 has 17 residues. Unmatched junction bases numbered 13, after V lost 3 bases and J lost 6 bases.

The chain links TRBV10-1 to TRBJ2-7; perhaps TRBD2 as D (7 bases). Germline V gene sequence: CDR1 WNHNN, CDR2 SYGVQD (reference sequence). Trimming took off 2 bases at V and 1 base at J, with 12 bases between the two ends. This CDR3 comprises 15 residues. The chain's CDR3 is CASSEGGAGSYEQYF. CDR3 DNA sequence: TGCGCCAGCAGTGAGGGGGGGGCAGGGTCCTACGAGCAGTACTTC.

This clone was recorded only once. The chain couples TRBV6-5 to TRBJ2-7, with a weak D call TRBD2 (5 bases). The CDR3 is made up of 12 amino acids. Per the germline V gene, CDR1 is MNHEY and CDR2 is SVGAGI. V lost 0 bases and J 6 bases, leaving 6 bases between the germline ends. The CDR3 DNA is TGTGCCAGCAGTTACTCAGGGAGCGAGCAGTACTTC. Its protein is CASSYSGSEQYF.

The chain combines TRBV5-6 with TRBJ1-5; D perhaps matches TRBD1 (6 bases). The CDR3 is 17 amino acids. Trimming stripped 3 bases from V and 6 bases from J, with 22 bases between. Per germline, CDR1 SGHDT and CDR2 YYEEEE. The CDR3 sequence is CASSSFYQGRGTQPQHF. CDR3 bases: TGTGCCAGCAGCTCGTTTTATCAGGGAAGGGGGACTCAGCCCCAGCATTTT.

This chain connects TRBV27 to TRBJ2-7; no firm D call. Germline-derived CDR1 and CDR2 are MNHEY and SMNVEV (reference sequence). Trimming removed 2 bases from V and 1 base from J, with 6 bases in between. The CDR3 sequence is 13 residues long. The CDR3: CASSLRESYEQYF. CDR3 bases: TGTGCCAGCAGTTTAAGAGAGTCCTACGAGCAGTACTTC.

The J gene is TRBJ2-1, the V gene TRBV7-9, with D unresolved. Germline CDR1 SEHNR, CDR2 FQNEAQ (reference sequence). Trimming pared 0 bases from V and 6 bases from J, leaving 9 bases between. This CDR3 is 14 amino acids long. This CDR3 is CASSLAGRSNEQFF. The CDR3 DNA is TGTGCCAGCAGCTTAGCGGGCCGAAGCAATGAGCAGTTCTTC.